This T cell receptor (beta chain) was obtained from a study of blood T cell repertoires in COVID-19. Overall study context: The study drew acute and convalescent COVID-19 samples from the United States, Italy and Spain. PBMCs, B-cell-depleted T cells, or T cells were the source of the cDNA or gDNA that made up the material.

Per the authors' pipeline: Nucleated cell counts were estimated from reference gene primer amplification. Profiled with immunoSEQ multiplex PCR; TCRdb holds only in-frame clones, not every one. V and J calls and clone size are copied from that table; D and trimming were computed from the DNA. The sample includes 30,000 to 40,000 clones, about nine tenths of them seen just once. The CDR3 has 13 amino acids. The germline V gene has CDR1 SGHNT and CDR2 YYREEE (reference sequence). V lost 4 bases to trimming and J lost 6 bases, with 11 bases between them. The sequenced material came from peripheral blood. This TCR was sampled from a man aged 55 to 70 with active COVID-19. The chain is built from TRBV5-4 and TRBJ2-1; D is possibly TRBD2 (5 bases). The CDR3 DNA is TGTGCCAGCAGCCACCAGCTAGCCAATGAGCAGTTCTTC. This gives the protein CASSHQLANEQFF.